These 23 T cell receptor beta chains originate from one sample sequenced in a study of blood T cell repertoires in COVID-19. Assay: immunoSEQ multiplex PCR; the TCRdb copy retains only in-frame clones and omits some. The top ten hold 4% to 5% of the sample, which has some 95,000 clones, roughly 87% seen once. Source material: peripheral blood. These receptors all come from a man in his 70s with acute or convalescent COVID-19.

V and J are TRBV7-2 and TRBJ2-2, with D perhaps matching TRBD2 (5 bases). The CDR3 covers 14 residues. Trimming removed 1 base at V and 7 bases at J, with 10 bases between. Germline assignment: CDR1 SGHTA and CDR2 FQGNSA. In DNA, the CDR3 is TGTGCCAGCAGCTTAGGTTCGGGGTACGGGGAGCTGTTTTTT. It translates to CASSLGSGYGELFF. Combining the CDR3 with reference TRBV7-2 and TRBJ2-2 gives the whole variable domain GAGVSQSPSNKVTEKGKDVELRCDPISGHTALYWYRQSLGQGLEFLIYFQGNSAPDKSGLPSDRFSAERTGGSVSTLTIQRTQQEDSAVYLCASSLGSGYGELFFGEGSRLTVL.

J is TRBJ2-7 and V is TRBV10-3; D is possibly TRBD2 (5 bases). V was shortened by 6 bases and J by 0 bases, with 18 bases between the two germline ends. This CDR3 has 16 residues. Germline V CDR1 and CDR2: ENHRY, SYGVKD. This CDR3 reads CAISHPDSGNSYEQYF. The CDR3 DNA is TGTGCCATCAGCCATCCCGATTCCGGGAACTCCTACGAGCAGTACTTC.

The V and J genes are TRBV5-5 and TRBJ1-6; D not resolved. V was cut by 4 bases and J by 5 bases, with 13 bases left in between. Looked up from germline, CDR1 is SGHKS and CDR2 is YYEKEE (reference sequence). The CDR3 is 15 amino acids. The CDR3 DNA reads TGTGCCAGCAGCAGGGTGGTAGCGAATAATTCACCCCTCCACTTT. It is translated as CASSRVVANNSPLHF.

The rearrangement uses TRBV30 and TRBJ2-7, with 11 bases lining up with TRBD2. This CDR3 region has 14 residues. Germline CDR1 is GTSNPN and CDR2 is SVGIG (reference sequence). V shed 0 bases and J 3 bases; nucleotides not matched to a gene: 1. The CDR3 DNA is TGTGCCTGGAGTGTACTAGCGGGAGACTACGAGCAGTACTTC. Protein sequence: CAWSVLAGDYEQYF.

This clone was detected only once. The rearrangement links TRBV4-2 to TRBJ1-6, with D possibly being TRBD1 (5 bases). CDR1 is LGHNA and CDR2 is YNFKEQ in the germline V gene. The CDR3 is 15 amino acids. V lost 1 base to trimming and J lost 8 bases, with 12 bases between them. CDR3: CASSQVGAGDSPLHF. Here the CDR3 DNA reads TGTGCCAGCAGCCAAGTCGGGGCGGGGGATTCACCCCTCCACTTT.

The rearrangement links TRBV5-1 to TRBJ1-4, with 9 bases that match TRBD1. Trimming took 4 bases from V and 5 from J; bases not matched to a gene: 6. The germline V gene encodes CDR1 SGHRS and CDR2 YFSETQ. This CDR3 contains 15 residues. Here the CDR3 reads CASSPKGTGNEKLFF. The CDR3 region has the DNA TGCGCCAGCAGCCCTAAGGGGACAGGGAATGAAAAACTGTTTTTT. The variable domain in full, completed from reference TRBV5-1 and TRBJ1-4, reads KAGVTQTPRYLIKTRGQQVTLSCSPISGHRSVSWYQQTPGQGLQFLFEYFSETQRNKGNFPGRFSGRQFSNSRSEMNVSTLELGDSALYLCASSPKGTGNEKLFFGSGTQLSVL.

The CDR3 reads CASSPGTGAQETQYF. The CDR3 DNA follows: TGTGCCAGCAGCCCCGGGACAGGGGCTCAAGAGACCCAGTACTTC. V is TRBV3-1 (or the pseudogene TRBV3-2) and J is TRBJ2-5; 10 bases align to TRBD1. From germline, CDR1 is LGHDT and CDR2 YNNKEL (reference sequence). The CDR3 extends over 15 amino acids. V trimming: 4 bases; J trimming: 2 bases; junction bases outside the gene matches: 4.

The rearrangement joins TRBV11-2 to TRBJ2-1; 10 nucleotides agree with TRBD2. The V segment lost 4 bases and the J segment 6 bases; nucleotides outside the gene matches: 6. The CDR3 has 15 residues. Germline V gene lookup returns CDR1 SGHAT and CDR2 FQNNGV. The CDR3: CASSYSGGISNEQFF. The CDR3, as DNA: TGTGCCAGCAGCTATAGCGGGGGGATAAGCAATGAGCAGTTCTTC.

The chain couples TRBV7-2 to TRBJ2-7, with 9 bases fitting TRBD1. V gave up 2 bases and J gave up 3 bases; unmatched junction bases: 5. CDR3 size: 15 residues. Germline assignment: CDR1 SGHTA and CDR2 FQGNSA. CDR3 amino acids: CASSLLGTGNYEQYF. The CDR3 DNA sequence: TGTGCCAGCAGCTTACTGGGGACAGGGAACTACGAGCAGTACTTC.

This rearrangement joins TRBV28 to TRBJ1-2; possibly TRBD1 for D (5 bases). The CDR3 totals 12 residues. The germline CDR1 and CDR2 sequences are MDHEN and SYDVKM. V lost 6 bases and J lost 8, with 13 bases in between. Here the CDR3 reads CASSPPGRGYTF. The DNA of the CDR3 is TGTGCCAGCAGCCCTCCAGGGCGAGGCTACACCTTC.

J is TRBJ2-3 and V is TRBV9; 11 nucleotides agree with TRBD2. This CDR3 comprises 17 residues. Germline V gene data show CDR1 as SGDLS and CDR2 as YYNGEE. J lost 4 bases, V lost 2 bases, and 9 bases had no gene match. The CDR3 spells CASSVGASGGRADTQYF. The CDR3 DNA is TGTGCCAGCAGCGTTGGGGCTAGCGGGGGGAGAGCAGATACGCAGTATTTT.

This clone was seen once. The genes are TRBV7-8 and TRBJ2-7; a weak D match, TRBD1 (6 bases). Germline loops: CDR1 SGHVS, CDR2 FQNEAQ. This CDR3 contains 15 residues. V gave up 2 bases and J gave up 5 bases, with 16 bases separating them. CDR3 residues: CASSLSPQGINEQYV. The DNA for the CDR3 is TGTGCCAGCAGCTTATCCCCGCAGGGGATCAACGAGCAGTACGTC.

This rearrangement joins TRBV28 to TRBJ1-6; D may be TRBD1 (5 bases). From germline, CDR1 is MDHEN and CDR2 SYDVKM. V lost 4 bases and J lost 8, with 15 bases in between. The CDR3 consists of 15 residues. The CDR3 coding sequence is TGTGCCAGCAGTTATCCCGCCAGGGTTTATTCACCCCTCCACTTT. It yields the protein CASSYPARVYSPLHF.

This clone was observed a single time. This chain connects TRBV24-1 to TRBJ2-1, with D possibly being TRBD2 (6 bases). The CDR3 runs to 11 residues. Trimming took 5 bases from V and 10 from J, leaving 8 bases between them. Germline-derived CDR1 and CDR2 are KGHDR and SFDVKD. CDR3 loop: CATSAGVEQFF. As DNA, the CDR3 is TGTGCCACCAGTGCGGGAGTAGAGCAGTTCTTC.

The rearrangement links TRBV27 to TRBJ2-7, with TRBD1 matching over 8 bases. The CDR3 contains 15 residues. J gave up 4 bases and V 2 bases, and 7 bases lay outside the gene matches. From germline, CDR1 is MNHEY and CDR2 SMNVEV (reference sequence). This CDR3 is CASSLGRGRIYEQYF. The CDR3, as DNA: TGTGCCAGCAGTTTAGGCAGGGGGCGAATTTACGAGCAGTACTTC.

The chain links TRBV5-1 to TRBJ1-6; TRBD1 might be the D (6 bases). V was shortened by 4 bases and J by 5 bases, with 13 bases between the two germline ends. CDR1 and CDR2 from the germline V gene are SGHRS and YFSETQ. The CDR3 consists of 15 residues. CDR3: CASSTQTGNNSPLHF. The DNA of the CDR3 is TGCGCCAGCAGCACCCAAACAGGGAATAATTCACCCCTCCACTTT.

The chain combines TRBV10-2 with TRBJ1-1; D unclear. CDR3 length: 12 residues. V was clipped by 6 bases and J by 5 bases, with 10 bases between them. The germline V gene encodes CDR1 WSHSY and CDR2 SAAADI. Written as DNA, the CDR3 is TGCGCCAGCAGAAGCCTCTTAACTGAAGCTTTCTTT. Its protein product is CASRSLLTEAFF.

This sequence joins TRBV7-3 and TRBJ2-5; no clear D gene. Germline V lookup: CDR1 SGHTA, CDR2 FQGTGA. Deletions cut 0 bases from V and 7 bases from J, with 9 bases between. The CDR3 has 13 residues. The CDR3 spells CASSLTSPGTQYF. CDR3 nucleotides: TGTGCCAGCAGCTTAACGTCCCCGGGGACCCAGTACTTC.

This rearrangement joins TRBV3-1 (or the pseudogene TRBV3-2) to TRBJ1-2; TRBD1 might be the D (5 bases). The germline V gene encodes CDR1 LGHDT and CDR2 YNNKEL (reference sequence). V was clipped by 1 base and J by 0 bases, with 18 bases between them. The CDR3 is 18 residues long. DNA for the CDR3: TGTGCCAGCAGCCAAGGTACCCCCGGCGACAGCACTAACTATGGCTACACCTTC. It translates to CASSQGTPGDSTNYGYTF.

This sequence joins TRBV9 and TRBJ2-1, with 9 bases fitting TRBD2. Per germline, CDR1 SGDLS and CDR2 YYNGEE. The CDR3 runs to 17 residues. V was clipped by 3 bases and J by 3 bases; unmatched bases: 10. This CDR3 reads CASSAGLAGGYYNEQFF. In DNA form, the CDR3 reads TGTGCCAGCAGCGCGGGACTAGCCGGGGGGTACTACAATGAGCAGTTCTTC.

The chain combines TRBV30 with TRBJ1-2, with D perhaps TRBD1 (5 bases). Germline loops: CDR1 GTSNPN, CDR2 SVGIG (reference sequence). This CDR3 region has 14 residues. The V gene lost 0 bases and the J gene lost 5 bases, with 13 bases spanning the gap. For the CDR3, the DNA is TGTGCCTGGAGTGTACATGGGGAGGGGTATGGCTACACCTTC. This encodes CAWSVHGEGYGYTF.

The chain joins TRBV30 to TRBJ2-7; a possible D gene is TRBD2 (6 bases). Germline loops: CDR1 GTSNPN, CDR2 SVGIG (reference sequence). V gave up 3 bases and J gave up 5 bases, with 17 bases separating them. This CDR3 is 14 amino acids long. CDR3 nucleotide sequence: TGTGCCTGGAGGGCCGGGGGTTCTCGGAACGAGCAGTACTTC. It yields the protein CAWRAGGSRNEQYF.

The genes are TRBV4-2 and TRBJ1-2; TRBD1 is a possible D gene (5 bases). Germline-derived CDR1 and CDR2 are LGHNA and YNFKEQ. The CDR3 runs to 15 residues. Trimming took 1 base from V and 0 from J, leaving 9 bases between them. DNA of the CDR3: TGTGCCAGCAGCCAAGCCGGGGGAACTAACTATGGCTACACCTTC. Amino acid sequence: CASSQAGGTNYGYTF.